The 14 T cell receptor beta chains listed next were all sequenced from one sample in a study of cytomegalovirus exposure and HLA in healthy donors. 60 Vbeta and 13 Jbeta primers were used in PCR. This table comes from immunoSEQ multiplex PCR, and its TCRdb copy is limited to in-frame clones, with some not included. The sample shows approximately 170,000 clones, about 69% of them seen only once. Sequenced material: PBMCs. These receptors were obtained from a man younger than 40 in good health and CMV-seropositive.

The chain has TRBV4-1 and TRBJ1-1; the D is unclear. This CDR3 comprises 16 residues. Germline lookup yields CDR1 MGHRA and CDR2 YSYEKL. Trimming left V 2 bases short and J 1 base short, with 14 bases between. The CDR3 reads CASSQLVRTKNTEAFF. In nucleotides, the CDR3 is TGCGCCAGCAGCCAATTGGTCAGAACTAAGAACACTGAAGCTTTCTTT.

The chain links TRBV7-6 to TRBJ2-2, with D maybe TRBD2 (5 bases). Germline lookup yields CDR1 SGHVS and CDR2 FNYEAQ. With 5 bases removed from V and 1 base from J, the gap between germline ends came to 26 bases. This CDR3 is 20 amino acids long. This CDR3 is CASSLPPWRGPNLNTGELFF. CDR3 bases: TGTGCCAGCAGCCTCCCTCCCTGGAGAGGGCCTAATTTGAACACCGGGGAGCTGTTTTTT.

This chain connects TRBV6-5 to TRBJ2-7; D is perhaps TRBD2 (5 bases). Germline CDR1 MNHEY, CDR2 SVGAGI. The V gene lost 6 bases and the J gene lost 4 bases, with 19 bases spanning the gap. The CDR3 totals 15 residues. The CDR3 sequence is CASSPGVGGSYEQYF. In DNA form, the CDR3 reads TGTGCCAGCAGCCCCGGGGTAGGTGGGTCGTACGAGCAGTACTTC.

This clone was seen a few times. The chain employs TRBV10-3 and TRBJ2-5; tentatively, D is TRBD2 (5 bases). CDR3 size: 12 residues. Germline CDR1 and CDR2: ENHRY and SYGVKD. CDR3 amino acids: CATRADQETQYF. CDR3 DNA sequence: TGTGCGACGAGGGCGGATCAAGAGACCCAGTACTTC.

The genes are TRBV6-5 and TRBJ2-5, with TRBD2 matching over 8 bases. Losses at the gene ends were 6 bases for V and 5 bases for J; bases not matched to a gene: 11. Germline V gene data show CDR1 as MNHEY and CDR2 as SVGAGI. The CDR3 is made up of 15 amino acids. In nucleotides, the CDR3 is TGTGCCAGCAGACTGGGAGCGGGAGTCGGGGAGACCCAGTACTTC. Its protein product is CASRLGAGVGETQYF.

The chain joins TRBV6-1 to TRBJ2-7; maybe TRBD1 (6 bases). This CDR3 spans 13 amino acids. The V gene lost 6 bases and the J gene lost 6 bases, with 15 bases spanning the gap. The germline CDR1 and CDR2 sequences are MNHNS and SASEGT. CDR3 loop: CASSVTGFAEQYF. Here the CDR3 DNA reads TGTGCCAGCAGCGTCACAGGGTTCGCCGAGCAGTACTTC.

CDR3 in amino acids: CASSYVAGTYNEQFF. For the CDR3, the DNA is TGTGCCAGCAGTTACGTGGCGGGAACTTACAATGAGCAGTTCTTC. J is TRBJ2-1 and V is TRBV6-6; tentatively, D is TRBD2 (6 bases). The CDR3 runs to 15 residues. V was cut by 2 bases and J by 4 bases, with 12 bases left in between. Germline V CDR1 and CDR2: MNHNY, SVGAGI (reference sequence).

The chain recombines TRBV4-1 with TRBJ2-7; the match to TRBD2 covers 7 bases. Trimming removed 0 bases from V and 2 bases from J; junction bases left unmatched: 4. The CDR3 extends over 15 amino acids. Germline CDR1 is MGHRA and CDR2 is YSYEKL. The CDR3 spells CASSQDGGRAYEQYF. DNA of the CDR3: TGCGCCAGCAGCCAAGATGGGGGGAGGGCCTACGAGCAGTACTTC.

V and J are TRBV27 and TRBJ2-5, with 9 bases identical to TRBD2. CDR1 is MNHEY, CDR2 SMNVEV, per germline (reference sequence). This CDR3 contains 17 residues. Trimming cost V 1 base and J 3 bases; bases outside gene matches: 9. CDR3 DNA: TGTGCCAGCAGTTTATTTTTCCCTAGCGGGATGAAAGAGACCCAGTACTTC. This translates into CASSLFFPSGMKETQYF.

The CDR3 DNA is TGTGCCAGCAGCTTAGATGGGGGGGGGAATGAGCAGTTCTTC. Encoded protein: CASSLDGGGNEQFF. The chain recombines TRBV7-9 with TRBJ2-1; 7 bases are a match to TRBD2. In germline, CDR1 is SEHNR, CDR2 FQNEAQ (reference sequence). Trimming removed 1 base from V and 7 bases from J; junction bases left unmatched: 4. This CDR3 has 14 amino acids.

This chain uses TRBV6-7 with TRBJ1-4; D might be TRBD1 (5 bases). TRBV6-7 is an open reading frame whose function is uncertain. V was cut by 2 bases and J by 12 bases, with 19 bases left in between. CDR3 size: 15 residues. CDR3 in amino acids: CASSYRQGGVMELFF. CDR3 in DNA: TGTGCCAGCAGTTACAGGCAGGGTGGGGTAATGGAACTGTTTTTT.

The chain couples TRBV7-8 to TRBJ2-5, with D uncertain. There are 15 residues in the CDR3. Trimming removed 1 base from V and 2 bases from J, with 11 bases in between. Germline lookup yields CDR1 SGHVS and CDR2 FQNEAQ. CDR3: CASSLGYTSQETQYF. In DNA, the CDR3 is TGTGCCAGCAGCTTAGGGTATACATCTCAAGAGACCCAGTACTTC.

The rearrangement joins TRBV6-1 to TRBJ2-7; 11 nucleotides line up with TRBD2. Per the germline V gene, CDR1 is MNHNS and CDR2 is SASEGT. The V segment lost 1 base and the J segment 4 bases; nucleotides outside the gene matches: 3. The CDR3 is made up of 15 amino acids. The CDR3 sequence: CASSEGTSGRYEQYF. DNA of the CDR3: TGTGCCAGCAGTGAAGGGACTAGCGGGCGTTACGAGCAGTACTTC.

The count of this clone is one. J is TRBJ1-2 and V is TRBV11-2; 7 nucleotides agree with TRBD1. Germline CDR1 reads SGHAT; CDR2 reads FQNNGV. The V and J ends lost 0 bases and 10 bases, in that order; junction bases with no gene match: 14. The CDR3 extends over 16 amino acids. CDR3 in DNA: TGTGCCAGCAGCTTAGAGGGGACAGAGTCAACTATGACCTACACCTTC. Translated, it gives CASSLEGTESTMTYTF.